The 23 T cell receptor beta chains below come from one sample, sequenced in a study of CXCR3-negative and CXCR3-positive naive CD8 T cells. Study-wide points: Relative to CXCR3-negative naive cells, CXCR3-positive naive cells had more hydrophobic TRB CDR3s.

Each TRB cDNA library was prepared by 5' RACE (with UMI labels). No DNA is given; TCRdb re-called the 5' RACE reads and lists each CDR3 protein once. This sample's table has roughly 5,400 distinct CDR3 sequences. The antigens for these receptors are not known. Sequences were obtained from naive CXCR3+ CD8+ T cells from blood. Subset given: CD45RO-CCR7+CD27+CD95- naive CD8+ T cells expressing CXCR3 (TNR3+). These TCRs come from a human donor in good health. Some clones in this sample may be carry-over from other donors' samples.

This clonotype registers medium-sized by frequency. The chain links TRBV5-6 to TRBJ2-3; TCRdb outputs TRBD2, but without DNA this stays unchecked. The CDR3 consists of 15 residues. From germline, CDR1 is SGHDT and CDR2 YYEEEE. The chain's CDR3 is CASSGSGAYTDTQYF.

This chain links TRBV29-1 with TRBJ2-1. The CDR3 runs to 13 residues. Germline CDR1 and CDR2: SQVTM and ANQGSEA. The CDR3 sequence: CSGTGSDLNEQFF.

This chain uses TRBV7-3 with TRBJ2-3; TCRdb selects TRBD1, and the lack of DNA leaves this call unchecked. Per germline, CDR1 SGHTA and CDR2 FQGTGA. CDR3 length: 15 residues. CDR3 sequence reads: CASSLILGGTDTQYF.

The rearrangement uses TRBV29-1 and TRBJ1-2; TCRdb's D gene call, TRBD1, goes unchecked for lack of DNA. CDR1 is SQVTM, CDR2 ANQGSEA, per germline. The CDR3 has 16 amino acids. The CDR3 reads CSVEDPRQIHNYGYTF.

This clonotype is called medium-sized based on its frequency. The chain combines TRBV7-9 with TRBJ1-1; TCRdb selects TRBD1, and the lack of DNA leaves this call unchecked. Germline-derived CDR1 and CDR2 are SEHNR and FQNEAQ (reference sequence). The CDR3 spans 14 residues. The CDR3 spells CASSLAPDGTEAFF. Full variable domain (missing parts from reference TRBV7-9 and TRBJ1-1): DTGVSQNPRHKITKRGQNVTFRCDPISEHNRLYWYRQTLGQGPEFLTYFQNEAQLEKSRLLSDRFSAERPKGSFSTLEIQRTEQGDSAMYLCASSLAPDGTEAFFGQGTRLTVV.

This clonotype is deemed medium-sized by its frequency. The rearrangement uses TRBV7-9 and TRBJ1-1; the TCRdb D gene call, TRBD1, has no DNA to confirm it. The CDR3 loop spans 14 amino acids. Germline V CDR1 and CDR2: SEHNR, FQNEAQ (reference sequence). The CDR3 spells CASSLPDRGTEAFF.

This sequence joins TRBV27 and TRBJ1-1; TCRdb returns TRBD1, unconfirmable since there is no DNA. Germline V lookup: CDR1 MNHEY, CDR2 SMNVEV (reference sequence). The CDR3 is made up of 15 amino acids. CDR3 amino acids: CASLRGTGRLTEAFF.

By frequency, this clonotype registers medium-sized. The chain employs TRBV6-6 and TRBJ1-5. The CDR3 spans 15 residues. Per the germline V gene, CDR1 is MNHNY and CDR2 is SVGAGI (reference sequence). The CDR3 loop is CASSYSADSNQPQHF.

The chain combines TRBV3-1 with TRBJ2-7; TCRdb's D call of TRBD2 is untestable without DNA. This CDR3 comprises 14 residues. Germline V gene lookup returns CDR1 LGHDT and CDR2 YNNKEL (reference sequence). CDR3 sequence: CASSPGSGSYEQYF.

The CDR3 sequence is CSVHTGGAYEQYF. The chain couples TRBV29-1 to TRBJ2-7; TCRdb lists TRBD1, though no DNA is available to test this call. The CDR3 has 13 residues. Germline V CDR1 and CDR2: SQVTM, ANQGSEA.

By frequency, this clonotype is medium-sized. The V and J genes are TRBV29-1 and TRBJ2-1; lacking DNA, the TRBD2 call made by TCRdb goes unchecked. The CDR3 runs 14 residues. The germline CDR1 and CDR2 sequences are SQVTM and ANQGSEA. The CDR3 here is CSVDTPGLAGGEFF.

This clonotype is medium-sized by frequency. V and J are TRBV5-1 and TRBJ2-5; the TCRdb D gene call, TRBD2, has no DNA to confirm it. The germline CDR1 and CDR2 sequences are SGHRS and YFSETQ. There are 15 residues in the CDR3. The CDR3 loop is CASRPGTSGQETQYF.

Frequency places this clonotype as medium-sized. The CDR3 loop is CASSAGTYQETQYF. This chain joins TRBV9 and TRBJ2-5; lacking DNA, the TRBD2 call made by TCRdb goes unchecked. The CDR3 has 14 amino acids. Germline V lookup: CDR1 SGDLS, CDR2 YYNGEE.

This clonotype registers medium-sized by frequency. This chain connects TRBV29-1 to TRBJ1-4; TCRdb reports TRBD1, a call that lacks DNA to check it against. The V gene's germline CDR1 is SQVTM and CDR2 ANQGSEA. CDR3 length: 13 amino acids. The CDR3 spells CSVTGTGDEKLFF.

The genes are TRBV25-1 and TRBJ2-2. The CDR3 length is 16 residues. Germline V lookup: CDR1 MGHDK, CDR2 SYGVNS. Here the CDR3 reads CASSDSGWSNTGELFF.

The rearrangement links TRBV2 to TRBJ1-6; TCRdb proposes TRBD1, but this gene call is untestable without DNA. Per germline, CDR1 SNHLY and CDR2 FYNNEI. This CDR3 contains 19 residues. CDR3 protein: CASSVPLRDRGRLDSPLHF.

CDR3 sequence: CSASSDRGPDDEQFF. The chain carries TRBV20-1 and TRBJ2-1; no DNA is available, so the TRBD1 call from TCRdb remains unchecked. This CDR3 is built from 15 residues. Germline V gene lookup returns CDR1 DFQATT and CDR2 SNEGSKA (reference sequence).

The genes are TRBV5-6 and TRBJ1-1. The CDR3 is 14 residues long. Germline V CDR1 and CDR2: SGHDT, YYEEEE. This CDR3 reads CASSLAGPNTEAFF.

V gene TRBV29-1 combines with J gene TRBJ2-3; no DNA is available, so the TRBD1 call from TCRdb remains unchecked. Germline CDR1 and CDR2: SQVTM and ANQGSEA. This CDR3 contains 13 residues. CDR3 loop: CSGLAGATDTQYF.

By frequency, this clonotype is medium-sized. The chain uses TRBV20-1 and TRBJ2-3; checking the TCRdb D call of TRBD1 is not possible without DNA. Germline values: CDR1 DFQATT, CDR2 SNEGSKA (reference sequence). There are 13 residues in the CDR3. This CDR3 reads CSAREGPIDTQYF.

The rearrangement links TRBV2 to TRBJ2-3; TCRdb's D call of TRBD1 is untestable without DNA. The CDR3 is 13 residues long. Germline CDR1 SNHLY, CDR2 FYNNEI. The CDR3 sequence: CATRRGSSDTQYF.

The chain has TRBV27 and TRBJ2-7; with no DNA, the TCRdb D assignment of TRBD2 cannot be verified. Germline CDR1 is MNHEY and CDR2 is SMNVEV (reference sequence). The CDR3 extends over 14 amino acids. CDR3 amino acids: CASSPGGPSYEQYF.

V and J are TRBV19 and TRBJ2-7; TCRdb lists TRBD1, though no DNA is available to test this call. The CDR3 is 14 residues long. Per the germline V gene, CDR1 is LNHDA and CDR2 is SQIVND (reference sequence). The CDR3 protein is CASSSGQSEYEQYF.